The source of this T cell receptor (beta chain) is a study of regulatory T cells in long-lasting Graves disease. Study details: Patients with new Graves' disease had used antithyroid drugs below 3 months.

Germline V gene data show CDR1 as MNHEY and CDR2 as SVGAGI. Trimming cost V 2 bases and J 2 bases, with 8 bases left between them. This CDR3 has 14 amino acids. Notes on the study in general: Favored usage of TRBV28, TRBJ1-2 and TRBJ2-5 was recorded in persistent disease.

Time point: newly diagnosed GD, antithyroid drugs for less than 3 months. From PBMCs, RNA was extracted and then used to make the TCR library. Turning to this clonotype: Its antigen is unknown.

Investigators prepared the TCR beta libraries by applying iRepertoire HTBI primers and Arm-PCR of CDR3 regions. TCRdb used MiXCR to reprocess the multiplex PCR reads, holding one entry per CDR3 protein. This sample has around 500,000 distinct CDR3 sequences, with less than 15% found just once. The same data also contributed to another study, on T cells in Graves' hyperthyroidism and ophthalmopathy. That source adds: Most expanded thyroid clonotypes above 0.001 recurred in blood. In simple terms, a model built on 13 V-J features told ophthalmopathy apart from stable hyperthyroidism.

The J gene is TRBJ2-3, the V gene TRBV6-5; maybe TRBD1 (6 bases). This material consisted of peripheral blood mononuclear cells (PBMCs), taken at new diagnosis, from a patient treated with antithyroid drugs. The clonotype originates from a man under 40 with Graves disease. The CDR3 bases are TGTGCCAGCAGTTACAGGGACATCACAGATACGCAGTATTTT. Protein product: CASSYRDITDTQYF.